Detailed here is one T cell receptor (beta chain). This specimen comes from a study of blood T cell repertoires in COVID-19. Trimming removed 0 bases at V and 4 bases at J, with 11 bases between. CDR3 size: 15 residues. The germline CDR1 and CDR2 sequences are SGHRS and YFSETQ. Assay: immunoSEQ multiplex PCR; the TCRdb copy retains only in-frame clones and omits some. In the table there are about 300,000 clones, 90% of which are singletons. The source of this sequence is a woman aged 18-35 years with acute COVID-19. This sequence joins TRBV5-1 and TRBJ1-3, with no clear D. The sequenced material came from PBMCs or T cells enriched from blood (not recorded which). The DNA for the CDR3 is TGCGCCAGCAGCTTGGGTTCCGGGTCAGGAAACACCATATATTTT. Amino acid sequence: CASSLGSGSGNTIYF.